Described below is a single T cell receptor beta chain sequence and its context. Its matching antigen is unknown. This entry is derived from a study of cytomegalovirus exposure and HLA in healthy donors. Per the germline V gene, CDR1 is SGHRS and CDR2 is YFSETQ. V lost 3 bases, J lost 0 bases, and 10 bases lay in between. This CDR3 spans 14 amino acids. 13 Jbeta primers and 60 Vbeta primers were used for the PCR. Some clones are missing from TCRdb's copy, which holds only in-frame ones; the method was immunoSEQ multiplex PCR. The sample carries about 160,000 clones, 78% recorded once. General study points: The study flagged roughly 160 TCR beta chains as cytomegalovirus-associated. By a later analysis, the bulk of CMV-associated TCR beta chains appeared HLA-restricted. Later work found that TCR association rates differed between HLA loci; DRB1 had the most and HLA-C the fewest.

This clonotype was sampled from a woman aged 40-49 years in good health and CMV-seronegative. Input material: PBMCs. This chain connects TRBV5-1 to TRBJ2-7; possible D gene TRBD1, 5 bases. The CDR3 is CASSWRQNSYEQYF. As DNA, the CDR3 is TGCGCCAGCAGCTGGAGACAGAACTCCTACGAGCAGTACTTC. Filled out from reference TRBV5-1 and TRBJ2-7, the complete variable domain reads KAGVTQTPRYLIKTRGQQVTLSCSPISGHRSVSWYQQTPGQGLQFLFEYFSETQRNKGNFPGRFSGRQFSNSRSEMNVSTLELGDSALYLCASSWRQNSYEQYFGPGTRLTVT.